This TCR beta chain appears in the sequencing data of a study of cytomegalovirus exposure and HLA in healthy donors. To note about this clone: What it binds is unknown.

V was trimmed by 0 bases and J by 6 bases, leaving 5 bases between them. This CDR3 comprises 12 residues. Germline values: CDR1 SGDLS, CDR2 YYNGEE. General study findings and limits: Among immune exposure information, only CMV serostatus was available. There were some V segments, including TRBV6-2 and TRBV6-3, excluded as indistinguishable.

13 Jbeta primers and 60 Vbeta primers were used for the PCR. Libraries were prepared by immunoSEQ multiplex PCR; TCRdb keeps only in-frame clonotypes and omits some of them. Of about 170,000 clones in the sample, more than 70% were seen once. Sequences were obtained from PBMCs. The V and J genes are TRBV9 and TRBJ2-3; D not certain. The receptor was derived from a male donor in good health and CMV-seronegative. CDR3 residues: CASSVDLDTQYF. The CDR3, as DNA: TGTGCCAGCAGCGTAGATCTGGATACGCAGTATTTT.